This TCR beta chain was retrieved from a study of somatic mutations in cytotoxic T cells in rheumatoid arthritis. Germline-derived CDR1 and CDR2 are MRHNA and SNTAGT. Trimming left V 6 bases short and J 0 bases short, with 9 bases between. The CDR3 spans 15 residues. Study-level results: Within the rheumatoid arthritis patients, CD8+ clonality went up as age increased (Spearman r ~ 0.5). The same was not true of the healthy controls. Within 8 of 65 patients, the single biggest CD8+ clone made up more than 20% of CD8+ cells. The targets (antigens) of the expanded CD8+ clones were not known.

Method: immunoSEQ multiplex PCR; TCRdb's copy keeps in-frame clones and lacks some. In the table there are about 12,000 clones, roughly 70% of which are singletons. In regard to this clone: The target antigen is unknown.

Sequenced sample: CD8+ T cells sorted from blood. The chain is built from TRBV6-4 and TRBJ2-6; TRBD1 is a possible D gene (5 bases). This sequence originates from a man in his 70s in good health. The chain's CDR3 is CASRQDVSGANVLTF. The CDR3 DNA follows: TGTGCCAGCAGACAGGATGTCTCTGGGGCCAACGTCCTGACTTTC.